The present entry profiles one T cell receptor (beta chain) with its context. Clones were read by immunoSEQ multiplex PCR, and TCRdb kept only the in-frame ones, dropping some. The table lists just under 250,000 clones, around 85% of them singletons. The CDR3 sequence is 15 residues long. Trimming shortened V by 6 bases and J by 7 bases, and 18 bases separated the two germline ends. The germline CDR1 and CDR2 sequences are MNHEY and SVGAGI. This sample was taken from a study of blood T cell repertoires in COVID-19. V usage is TRBV6-5 and J usage is TRBJ2-2, with a weak D call TRBD2 (7 bases). Sequenced input: peripheral blood. This receptor was taken from a woman under 40 who had recovered from COVID-19. CDR3 protein: CASRKEGGYNGELFF. The CDR3 DNA sequence: TGTGCCAGCAGGAAGGAGGGGGGGTATAACGGGGAGCTGTTTTTT.